This T cell receptor beta chain was recovered during a study of tumor-infiltrating lymphocytes in primary liver carcinoma. Study in general: The patients comprised men and women between the ages of 30 and 69 years.

The CDR3 covers 18 residues. CDR1 SEHNR and CDR2 FQNEAQ come from the germline V gene (reference sequence). With V trimmed by 10 bases and J by 3 bases, 15 bases remained unmatched. Total RNA (roughly 0.45 ug) served as template for TCR beta cDNA synthesis primed by a constant-region primer. Construction of TCR beta libraries relied on three successive nested multiplex PCR rounds employing slightly modified ARM-PCR. The first two PCR rounds used TRBV1-TRBV30 primers with a Cbeta primer, around 10 cycles each. Via MiXCR, TCRdb re-called the multiplex PCR reads, giving one row per CDR3 protein. The sample shows 310,000 or so distinct CDR3 sequences, roughly three fifths of them seen only once. Unsorted whole blood served as the source of blood RNA, and germline DNA was extracted as well.

The gene calls are TRBV7-9 and TRBJ2-3, with 14 bases that match TRBD2. The sequence was obtained from a woman aged 25 to 39 with primary liver carcinoma and hepatitis B virus infection. Sequencing was performed on peripheral blood. The CDR3 DNA is TGTGCCATCCTTCCGGGACTAGCGGGAGAGCCGTATACAGATACGCAGTATTTT. Its protein is CAILPGLAGEPYTDTQYF. The complete variable domain, with remaining parts taken from reference TRBV7-9 and TRBJ2-3, reads DTGVSQNPRHKITKRGQNVTFRCDPISEHNRLYWYRQTLGQGPEFLTYFQNEAQLEKSRLLSDRFSAERPKGSFSTLEIQRTEQGDSAMYLCAILPGLAGEPYTDTQYFGPGTRLTVL.